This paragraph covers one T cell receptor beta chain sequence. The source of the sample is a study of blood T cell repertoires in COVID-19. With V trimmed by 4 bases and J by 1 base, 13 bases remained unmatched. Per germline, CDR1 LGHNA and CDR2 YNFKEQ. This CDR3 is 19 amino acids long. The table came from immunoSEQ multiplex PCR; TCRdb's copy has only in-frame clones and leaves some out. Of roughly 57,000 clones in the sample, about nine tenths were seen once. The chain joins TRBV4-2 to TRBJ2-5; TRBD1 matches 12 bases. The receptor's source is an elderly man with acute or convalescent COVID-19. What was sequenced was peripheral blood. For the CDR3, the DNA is TGTGCCAGCAGCCTCTATCACGCCCCGGGACAGGGGGCCCAAGAGACCCAGTACTTC. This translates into CASSLYHAPGQGAQETQYF.